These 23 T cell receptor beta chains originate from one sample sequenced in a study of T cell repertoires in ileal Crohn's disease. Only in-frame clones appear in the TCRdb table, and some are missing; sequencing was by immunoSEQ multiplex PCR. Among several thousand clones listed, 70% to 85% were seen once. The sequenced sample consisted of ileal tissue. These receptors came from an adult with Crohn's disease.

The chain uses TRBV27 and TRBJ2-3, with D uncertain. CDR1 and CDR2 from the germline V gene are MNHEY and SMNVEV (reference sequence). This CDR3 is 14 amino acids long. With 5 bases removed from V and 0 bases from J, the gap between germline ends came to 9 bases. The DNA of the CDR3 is TGTGCCAGCAGTCGACATACTAGCACAGATACGCAGTATTTT. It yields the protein CASSRHTSTDTQYF.

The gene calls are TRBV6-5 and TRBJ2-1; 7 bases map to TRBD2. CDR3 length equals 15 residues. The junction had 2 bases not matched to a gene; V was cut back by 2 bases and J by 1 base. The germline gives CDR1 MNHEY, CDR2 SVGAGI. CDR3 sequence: CASSYSSGSYNEQFF. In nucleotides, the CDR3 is TGTGCCAGCAGTTACAGTAGCGGGTCCTACAATGAGCAGTTCTTC.

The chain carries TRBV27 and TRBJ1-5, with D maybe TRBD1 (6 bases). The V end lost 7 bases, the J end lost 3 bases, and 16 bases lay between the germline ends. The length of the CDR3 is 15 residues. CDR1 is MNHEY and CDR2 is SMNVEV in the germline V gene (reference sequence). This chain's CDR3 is CASMVLGAANQPQHF. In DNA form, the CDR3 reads TGTGCCAGCATGGTCTTGGGGGCCGCCAATCAGCCCCAGCATTTT.

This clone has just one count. The CDR3 here is CASSIGTVYNEQFF. CDR3 nucleotide sequence: TGCGCCAGCAGCATCGGGACAGTCTACAATGAGCAGTTCTTC. The rearrangement uses TRBV5-1 and TRBJ2-1; 7 nucleotides line up with TRBD1. V lost 4 bases to trimming and J lost 3 bases; unmatched junction nucleotides: 4. Germline V gene sequence: CDR1 SGHRS, CDR2 YFSETQ. This CDR3 comprises 14 residues.

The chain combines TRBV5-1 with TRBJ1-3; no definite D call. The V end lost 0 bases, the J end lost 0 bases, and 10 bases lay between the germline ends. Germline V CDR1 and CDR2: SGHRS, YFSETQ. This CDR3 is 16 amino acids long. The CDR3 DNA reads TGCGCCAGCAGCTTGGTTGGCAGGAACTCTGGAAACACCATATATTTT. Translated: CASSLVGRNSGNTIYF. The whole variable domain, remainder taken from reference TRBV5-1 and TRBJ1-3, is KAGVTQTPRYLIKTRGQQVTLSCSPISGHRSVSWYQQTPGQGLQFLFEYFSETQRNKGNFPGRFSGRQFSNSRSEMNVSTLELGDSALYLCASSLVGRNSGNTIYFGEGSWLTVV.

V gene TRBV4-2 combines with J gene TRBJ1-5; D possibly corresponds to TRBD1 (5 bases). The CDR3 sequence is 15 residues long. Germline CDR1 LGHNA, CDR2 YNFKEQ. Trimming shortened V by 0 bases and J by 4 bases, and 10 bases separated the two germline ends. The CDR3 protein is CASSQDPGQNQPQHF. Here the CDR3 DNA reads TGTGCCAGCAGCCAAGATCCCGGACAAAATCAGCCCCAGCATTTT.

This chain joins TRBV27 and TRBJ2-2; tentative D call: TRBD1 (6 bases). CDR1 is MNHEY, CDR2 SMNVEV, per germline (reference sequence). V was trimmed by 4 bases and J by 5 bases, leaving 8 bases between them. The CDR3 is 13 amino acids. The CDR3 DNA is TGTGCCAGCAGTTACACAGGGACCGGGGAGCTGTTTTTT. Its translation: CASSYTGTGELFF.

The CDR3 DNA is TGTGCCAGCAGTCTAAGGGGGCGAGGCTACACCTTC. It yields the protein CASSLRGRGYTF. The V gene is TRBV28, the J gene TRBJ1-2; TRBD1 aligns across 7 bases. J was trimmed by 8 bases and V by 5 bases; bases with no gene match: 5. CDR3 length: 12 residues. The V gene's germline CDR1 is MDHEN and CDR2 SYDVKM.

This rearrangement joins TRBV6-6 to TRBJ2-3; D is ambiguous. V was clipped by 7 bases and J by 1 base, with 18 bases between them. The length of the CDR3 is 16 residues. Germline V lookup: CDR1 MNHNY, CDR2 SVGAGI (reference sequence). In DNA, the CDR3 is TGTGCCAGCAATGGCCTCAACGTAAAAGGCACAGATACGCAGTATTTT. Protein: CASNGLNVKGTDTQYF.

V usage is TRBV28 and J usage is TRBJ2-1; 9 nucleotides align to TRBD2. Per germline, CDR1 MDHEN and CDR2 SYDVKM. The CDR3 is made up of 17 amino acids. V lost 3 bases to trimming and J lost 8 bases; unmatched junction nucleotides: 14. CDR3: CASSFQSGRRRGYEQFF. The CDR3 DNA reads TGTGCCAGCAGTTTTCAGAGCGGGAGGAGGCGGGGCTATGAGCAGTTCTTC. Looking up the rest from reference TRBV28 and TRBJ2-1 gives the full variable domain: DVKVTQSSRYLVKRTGEKVFLECVQDMDHENMFWYRQDPGLGLRLIYFSYDVKMKEKGDIPEGYSVSREKKERFSLILESASTNQTSMYLCASSFQSGRRRGYEQFFGPGTRLTVL.

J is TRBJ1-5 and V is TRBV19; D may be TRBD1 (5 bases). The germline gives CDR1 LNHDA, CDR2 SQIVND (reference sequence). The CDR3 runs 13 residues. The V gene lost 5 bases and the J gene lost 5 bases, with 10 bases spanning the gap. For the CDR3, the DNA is TGTGCCAGTAGTCTGGACACCGATCAGCCCCAGCATTTT. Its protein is CASSLDTDQPQHF.

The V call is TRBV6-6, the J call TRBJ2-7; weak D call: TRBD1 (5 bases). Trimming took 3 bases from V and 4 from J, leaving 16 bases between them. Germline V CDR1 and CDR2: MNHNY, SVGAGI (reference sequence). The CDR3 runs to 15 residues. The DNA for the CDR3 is TGTGCCAGCAGTTATGGTCAGGGTGGGATTTACGAGCAGTACTTC. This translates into CASSYGQGGIYEQYF.

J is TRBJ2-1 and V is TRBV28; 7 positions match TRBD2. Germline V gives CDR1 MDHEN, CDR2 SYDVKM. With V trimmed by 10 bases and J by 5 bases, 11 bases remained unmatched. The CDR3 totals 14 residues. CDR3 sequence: CATDGGSHDNEQFF. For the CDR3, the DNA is TGTGCCACCGACGGGGGGAGCCACGACAATGAGCAGTTCTTC.

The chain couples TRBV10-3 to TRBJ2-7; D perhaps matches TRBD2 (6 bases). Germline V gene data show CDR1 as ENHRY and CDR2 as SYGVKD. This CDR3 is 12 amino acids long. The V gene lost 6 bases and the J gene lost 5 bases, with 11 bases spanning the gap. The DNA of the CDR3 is TGTGCCATCAGCGCCGGGAGCCACGAGCAGTACTTC. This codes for CAISAGSHEQYF.

The CDR3 DNA reads as TGTGCCAGCAGCATACGCCGCGGGACAGGCGGGTCTGACGAGCAGTACTTC. Its translation: CASSIRRGTGGSDEQYF. The V and J genes are TRBV7-9 and TRBJ2-7, with 8 positions matching TRBD1. CDR1 and CDR2 (germline): SEHNR, FQNEAQ (reference sequence). The CDR3 contains 17 residues. Trimming removed 5 bases from V and 5 bases from J; junction bases left unmatched: 17.

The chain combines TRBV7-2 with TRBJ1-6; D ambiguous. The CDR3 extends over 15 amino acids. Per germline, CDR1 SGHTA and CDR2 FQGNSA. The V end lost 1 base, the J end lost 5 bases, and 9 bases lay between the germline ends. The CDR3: CASSLVSGDNSPLHF. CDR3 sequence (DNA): TGTGCCAGCAGCTTAGTTTCCGGAGATAATTCACCCCTCCACTTT.

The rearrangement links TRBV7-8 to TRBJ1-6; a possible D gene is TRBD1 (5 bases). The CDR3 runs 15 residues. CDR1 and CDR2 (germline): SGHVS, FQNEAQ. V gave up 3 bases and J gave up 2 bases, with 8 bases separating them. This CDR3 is CASSLTDAYNSPLHF. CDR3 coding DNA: TGTGCCAGCAGCTTGACAGATGCCTATAATTCACCCCTCCACTTT. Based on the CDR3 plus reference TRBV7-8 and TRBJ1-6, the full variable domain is GAGVSQSPRYKVAKRGQDVALRCDPISGHVSLFWYQQALGQGPEFLTYFQNEAQLDKSGLPSDRFFAERPEGSVSTLKIQRTQQEDSAVYLCASSLTDAYNSPLHFGNGTRLTVT.

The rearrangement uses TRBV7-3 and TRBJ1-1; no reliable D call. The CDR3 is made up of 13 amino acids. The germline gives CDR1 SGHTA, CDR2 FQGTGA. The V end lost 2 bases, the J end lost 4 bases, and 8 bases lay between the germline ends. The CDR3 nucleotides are TGTGCCAGCAGCTTAGCAGGTTTCACTGAAGCTTTCTTT. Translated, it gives CASSLAGFTEAFF. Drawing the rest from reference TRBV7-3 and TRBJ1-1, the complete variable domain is GAGVSQTPSNKVTEKGKYVELRCDPISGHTALYWYRQSLGQGPEFLIYFQGTGAADDSGLPNDRFFAVRPEGSVSTLKIQRTERGDSAVYLCASSLAGFTEAFFGQGTRLTVV.

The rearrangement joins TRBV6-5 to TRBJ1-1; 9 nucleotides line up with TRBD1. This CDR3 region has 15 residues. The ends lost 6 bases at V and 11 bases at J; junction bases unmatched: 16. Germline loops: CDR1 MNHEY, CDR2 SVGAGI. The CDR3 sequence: CASSYTGQGRRRAFF. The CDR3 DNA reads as TGTGCCAGCAGCTACACGGGACAGGGAAGGAGAAGGGCTTTCTTT.

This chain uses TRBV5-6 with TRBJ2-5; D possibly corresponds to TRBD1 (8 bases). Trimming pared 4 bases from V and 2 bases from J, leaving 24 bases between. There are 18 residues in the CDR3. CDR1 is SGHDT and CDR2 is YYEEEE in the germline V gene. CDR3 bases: TGTGCCAGCAGCAAGACAGGGGCGCGGTGGGGGGGTCAAGAGACCCAGTACTTC. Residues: CASSKTGARWGGQETQYF.

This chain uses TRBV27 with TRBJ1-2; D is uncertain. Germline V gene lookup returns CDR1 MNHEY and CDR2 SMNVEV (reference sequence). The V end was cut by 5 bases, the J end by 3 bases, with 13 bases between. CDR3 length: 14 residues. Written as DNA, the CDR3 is TGTGCCAGCAGTCCAAGTGCAGATTACTATGGCTACACCTTC. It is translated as CASSPSADYYGYTF.

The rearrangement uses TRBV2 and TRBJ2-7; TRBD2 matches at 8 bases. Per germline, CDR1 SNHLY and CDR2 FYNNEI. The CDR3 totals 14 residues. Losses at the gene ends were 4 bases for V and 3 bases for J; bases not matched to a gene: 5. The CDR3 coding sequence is TGTGCCAGCAGTGGGGCGGGGGGCGGCTACGAGCAGTACTTC. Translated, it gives CASSGAGGGYEQYF. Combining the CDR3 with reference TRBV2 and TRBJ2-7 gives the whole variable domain EPEVTQTPSHQVTQMGQEVILRCVPISNHLYFYWYRQILGQKVEFLVSFYNNEISEKSEIFDDQFSVERPDGSNFTLKIRSTKLEDSAMYFCASSGAGGGYEQYFGPGTRLTVT.

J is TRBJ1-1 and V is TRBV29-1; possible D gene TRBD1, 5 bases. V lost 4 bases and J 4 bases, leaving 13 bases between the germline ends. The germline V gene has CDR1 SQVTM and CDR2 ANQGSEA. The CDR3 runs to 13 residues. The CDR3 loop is CSVATGLSTEAFF. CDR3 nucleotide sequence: TGCAGCGTTGCAACAGGCTTGAGCACTGAAGCTTTCTTT.